This T cell receptor beta chain was sequenced during a study of blood T cell repertoires in COVID-19. For the study at large: Sites in the United States, Italy and Spain provided acute and convalescent COVID-19 samples. In each case, the material was cDNA or gDNA derived from T cells, B-cell-depleted T cells, or PBMCs.

How the authors handled the data: By means of reference gene primer amplification, nucleated cell counts were estimated. Generated by immunoSEQ multiplex PCR, the TCRdb table keeps only in-frame clones and is missing some. V and J calls and clone size are those listed in that table; D and trimming were worked out from the DNA. Among 250,000 to 400,000 clones, around 87% were seen once, and the ten largest hold 1%. V was pared by 2 bases and J by 0 bases, with 7 bases between. CDR3 length: 14 amino acids. Germline V lookup: CDR1 ENHRY, CDR2 SYGVKD. What was sequenced was peripheral blood. The gene calls are TRBV10-3 and TRBJ1-1; D call uncertain. The TCR sequence derives from a man between 50 and 59 years old with active or convalescent COVID-19. The CDR3 bases are TGTGCCATCAGTGAGAGAAACATGAACACTGAAGCTTTCTTT. Encoded protein: CAISERNMNTEAFF.